This TCR beta chain was retrieved from a study of blood T cell repertoires in COVID-19. In the original workflow: It was from reference gene primer amplification that nucleated cell counts were estimated. Profiling relied on immunoSEQ multiplex PCR, and the TCRdb table lists in-frame clones only, not all of them. Clone size and V and J calls were adopted from that table, with D and trimming inferred from the DNA. The sample consists of some 150,000 clones, roughly 86% of them appearing once. Germline V CDR1 and CDR2: MGHRA, YSYEKL. The germline V and J ends were trimmed by 5 bases and 0 bases, with 11 bases remaining between them. The CDR3 extends over 14 amino acids.

This TCR was sampled from a woman of 80 years or more in a cohort sampled during active or convalescent COVID-19. The rearrangement uses TRBV4-1 and TRBJ2-7; D perhaps matches TRBD1 (6 bases). Sequencing was performed on peripheral blood. The CDR3 loop reads CASSSGTISYEQYF. In nucleotides, the CDR3 is TGCGCCAGCAGCTCCGGGACAATCTCCTACGAGCAGTACTTC.